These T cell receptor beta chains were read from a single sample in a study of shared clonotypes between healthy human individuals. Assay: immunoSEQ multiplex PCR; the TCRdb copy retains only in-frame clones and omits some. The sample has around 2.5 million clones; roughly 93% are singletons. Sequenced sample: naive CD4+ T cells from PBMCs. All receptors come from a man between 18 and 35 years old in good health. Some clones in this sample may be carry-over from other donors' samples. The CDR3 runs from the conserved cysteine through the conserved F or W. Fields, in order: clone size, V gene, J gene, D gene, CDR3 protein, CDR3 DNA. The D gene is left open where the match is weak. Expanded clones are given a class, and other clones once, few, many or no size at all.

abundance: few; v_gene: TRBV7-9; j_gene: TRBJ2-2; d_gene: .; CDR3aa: CASSFEVPGELFF; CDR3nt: TGTGCCAGCAGCTTCGAGGTCCCCGGGGAGCTGTTTTTT
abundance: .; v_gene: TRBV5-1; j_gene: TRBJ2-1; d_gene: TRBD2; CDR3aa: CASNLPSGKGVNEQFF; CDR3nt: TGCGCCAGCAATCTCCCCAGCGGGAAAGGGGTCAATGAGCAGTTCTTC
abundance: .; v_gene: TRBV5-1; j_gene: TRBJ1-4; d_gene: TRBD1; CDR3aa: CASSLRTGRSEKLFF; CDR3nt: TGCGCCAGCAGCTTAAGGACAGGGCGTTCAGAAAAACTGTTTTTT
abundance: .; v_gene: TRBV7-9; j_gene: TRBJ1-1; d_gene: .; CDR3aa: CASSLEGRKNTEAFF; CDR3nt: TGTGCCAGCAGCTTGGAAGGACGGAAGAACACTGAAGCTTTCTTT
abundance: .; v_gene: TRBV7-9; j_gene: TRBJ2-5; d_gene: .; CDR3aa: CASSLGLQETQYF; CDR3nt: TGTGCCAGCAGCTTAGGCCTCCAAGAGACCCAGTACTTC
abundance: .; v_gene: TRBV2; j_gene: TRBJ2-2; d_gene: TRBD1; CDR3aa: CASSVGQGPWELFF; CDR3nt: TGTGCCAGCAGTGTGGGACAGGGCCCGTGGGAGCTGTTTTTT
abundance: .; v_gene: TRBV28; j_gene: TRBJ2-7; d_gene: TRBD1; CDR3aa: CASKGQFVEQYF; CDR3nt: TGTGCCAGCAAGGGACAGTTCGTGGAGCAGTACTTC
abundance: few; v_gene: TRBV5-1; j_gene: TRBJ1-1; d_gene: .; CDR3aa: CASKEGRVTEAFF; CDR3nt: TGCGCCAGCAAAGAGGGGAGAGTCACTGAAGCTTTCTTT
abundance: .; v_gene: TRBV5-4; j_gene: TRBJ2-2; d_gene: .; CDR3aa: CASSASQGPLNTGELFF; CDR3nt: TGTGCCAGCAGCGCCTCTCAGGGACCATTGAACACCGGGGAGCTGTTTTTT
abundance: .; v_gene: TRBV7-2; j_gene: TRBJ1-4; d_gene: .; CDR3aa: CASRAYGGLNEKLFF; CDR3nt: TGTGCCAGCAGGGCCTATGGGGGCCTAAATGAAAAACTGTTTTTT
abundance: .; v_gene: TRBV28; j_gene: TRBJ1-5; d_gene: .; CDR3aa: CAYRPGGGNQPQHF; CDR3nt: TGTGCCTACCGCCCAGGAGGTGGCAATCAGCCCCAGCATTTT
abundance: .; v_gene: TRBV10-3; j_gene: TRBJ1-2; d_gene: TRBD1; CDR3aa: CAITPDRGRGYTF; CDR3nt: TGTGCCATCACCCCGGACAGGGGGCGCGGCTACACCTTC
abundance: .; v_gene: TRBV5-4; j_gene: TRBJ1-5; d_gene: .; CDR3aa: CASSREAGTQHF; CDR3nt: TGTGCCAGCAGCCGAGAGGCGGGAACCCAGCATTTT
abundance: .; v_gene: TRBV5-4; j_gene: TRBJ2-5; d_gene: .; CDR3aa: CASSSPGTTKQAGPGGTQYF; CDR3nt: TGTGCCAGCAGCTCTCCCGGGACAACAAAACAAGCCGGTCCCGGGGGGACCCAGTACTTC
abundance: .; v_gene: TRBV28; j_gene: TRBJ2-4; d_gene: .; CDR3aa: CASSLGLAKNIQYF; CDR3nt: TGTGCCAGCAGTTTGGGCTTAGCCAAAAACATTCAGTACTTC
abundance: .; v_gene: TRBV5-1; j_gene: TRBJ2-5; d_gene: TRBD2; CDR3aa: CASSKGLAGEQETQYF; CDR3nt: TGCGCCAGCAGCAAAGGACTAGCGGGAGAACAAGAGACCCAGTACTTC
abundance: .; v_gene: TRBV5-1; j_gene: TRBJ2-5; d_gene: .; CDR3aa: CASSLVPSETQYF; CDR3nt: TGCGCCAGCAGCTTGGTTCCTAGCGAGACCCAGTACTTC
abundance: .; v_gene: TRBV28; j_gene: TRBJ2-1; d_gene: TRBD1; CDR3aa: CALGAQGSANEQFF; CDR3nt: TGTGCGTTGGGGGCACAGGGGAGCGCCAATGAGCAGTTCTTC
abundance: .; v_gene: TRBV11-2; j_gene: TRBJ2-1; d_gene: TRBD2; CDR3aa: CASSLLAGGWNEQFF; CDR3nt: TGTGCCAGCAGCCTCCTAGCGGGAGGGTGGAATGAGCAGTTCTTC
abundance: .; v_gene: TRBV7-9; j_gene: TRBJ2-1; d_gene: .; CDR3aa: CASSPTWGSHGEQFF; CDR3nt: TGTGCCAGCAGCCCGACCTGGGGGAGTCACGGTGAGCAGTTCTTC
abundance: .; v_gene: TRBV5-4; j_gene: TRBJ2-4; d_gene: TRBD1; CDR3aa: CASSLRQGGTKNIQYF; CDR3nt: TGTGCCAGCAGCTTGCGACAGGGTGGAACCAAAAACATTCAGTACTTC
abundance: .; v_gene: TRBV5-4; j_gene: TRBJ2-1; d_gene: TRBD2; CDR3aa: CASSLFLAGVSNEQFF; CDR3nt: TGTGCCAGCAGCTTGTTTCTAGCGGGAGTTAGCAATGAGCAGTTCTTC
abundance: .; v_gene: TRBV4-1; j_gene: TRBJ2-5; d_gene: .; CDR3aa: CASSQTVQETQYF; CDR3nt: TGCGCCAGCAGTCAGACAGTCCAAGAGACCCAGTACTTC
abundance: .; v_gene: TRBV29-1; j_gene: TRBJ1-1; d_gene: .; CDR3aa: CSVDRGYTEAFF; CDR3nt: TGCAGCGTTGACCGGGGGTACACTGAAGCTTTCTTT